The rows below give T cell receptor beta chains drawn from one sample of a study of T-cell memory formation after mild COVID-19. One entry per CDR3 protein, called by TCRdb with MiXCR from the 5' RACE reads. The data contain about 360,000 distinct CDR3 sequences, roughly 13% of them seen just once; the ten biggest clones take up around 21%. Sequencing was carried out using PBMCs or a T cell subset sorted from them (not recorded which). The receptors were gathered from a man between 18 and 29 years old who had mild COVID-19 (a few samples of this study predate the infection). Cell type and time point are not known. Each CDR3 is given with its conserved first and last residue. A D gene is named only where the DNA matches it firmly. Not all rows give a size; the values are once, few, many and, for expanded clones, a class.

j_gene: TRBJ2-5
len: 13
v_gene: TRBV10-3
abundance: NA
d_gene: TRBD1
CDR3aa: CATAEGARETQYF
CDR3nt: TGTGCCACAGCAGAGGGGGCCCGGGAGACCCAGTACTTC

j_gene: TRBJ2-1
len: 16
v_gene: TRBV5-1
abundance: NA
d_gene: TRBD2
CDR3aa: CASSWTSGGDYNEQFF
CDR3nt: TGCGCCAGCAGCTGGACTAGCGGGGGGGATTACAATGAGCAGTTCTTC

j_gene: TRBJ2-3
len: 13
v_gene: TRBV18
abundance: few
d_gene: NA
CDR3aa: CASSPPTTDTQYF
CDR3nt: TGTGCCAGCTCACCACCGACCACAGATACGCAGTATTTT

j_gene: TRBJ2-2
len: 14
v_gene: TRBV2
abundance: few
d_gene: NA
CDR3aa: CASSRPPDTGELFF
CDR3nt: TGTGCCAGCAGTCGCCCCCCGGACACCGGGGAGCTGTTTTTT

j_gene: TRBJ2-1
len: 12
v_gene: TRBV7-2
abundance: few
d_gene: NA
CDR3aa: CASSLSRSEQFF
CDR3nt: TGTGCCAGCAGCTTATCTAGGAGTGAGCAGTTCTTC

j_gene: TRBJ2-2
len: 15
v_gene: TRBV6-5
abundance: NA
d_gene: NA
CDR3aa: CASRPVGSGHGELFF
CDR3nt: TGTGCCAGCCGCCCCGTAGGGAGCGGCCACGGGGAGCTGTTTTTT

j_gene: TRBJ2-7
len: 13
v_gene: TRBV5-1
abundance: many
d_gene: NA
CDR3aa: CASSSQGSYEQYF
CDR3nt: TGCGCCAGCAGCAGTCAGGGATCCTACGAGCAGTACTTC

j_gene: TRBJ2-5
len: 14
v_gene: TRBV30
abundance: NA
d_gene: TRBD2
CDR3aa: CAWVRPGGFETQYF
CDR3nt: TGTGCCTGGGTCCGGCCGGGGGGATTCGAGACCCAGTACTTC

j_gene: TRBJ1-1
len: 12
v_gene: TRBV20-1
abundance: few
d_gene: NA
CDR3aa: CSASRTNTEAFF
CDR3nt: TGCAGTGCCAGCCGGACGAACACTGAAGCTTTCTTT

j_gene: TRBJ1-5
len: 16
v_gene: TRBV7-9
abundance: few
d_gene: NA
CDR3aa: CASSFEGLGRNQPQHF
CDR3nt: TGTGCCAGCAGCTTCGAAGGACTTGGGCGCAATCAGCCCCAGCATTTT

j_gene: TRBJ2-1
len: 16
v_gene: TRBV5-1
abundance: NA
d_gene: NA
CDR3aa: CASSLEPGSSYNEQFF
CDR3nt: TGCGCCAGCAGCTTGGAGCCCGGGTCCTCCTACAATGAGCAGTTCTTC

j_gene: TRBJ2-3
len: 13
v_gene: TRBV7-2
abundance: few
d_gene: NA
CDR3aa: CASRLVSTDTQYF
CDR3nt: TGTGCCAGCAGATTGGTGAGCACAGATACGCAGTATTTT

j_gene: TRBJ2-1
len: 15
v_gene: TRBV6-2/TRBV6-3
abundance: few
d_gene: TRBD2
CDR3aa: CASSIGGALQWEQFF
CDR3nt: TGTGCCAGCAGCATCGGGGGGGCCCTACAATGGGAGCAGTTCTTC

j_gene: TRBJ2-2
len: 12
v_gene: TRBV11-2
abundance: few
d_gene: NA
CDR3aa: CASSWGFGELFF
CDR3nt: TGTGCCAGCAGCTGGGGATTCGGGGAGCTGTTTTTT

j_gene: TRBJ2-2
len: 15
v_gene: TRBV4-3
abundance: NA
d_gene: NA
CDR3aa: CASKGGDPNTGELFF
CDR3nt: TGCGCCAGCAAAGGCGGAGATCCGAACACCGGGGAGCTGTTTTTT

j_gene: TRBJ2-5
len: 14
v_gene: TRBV12-3/TRBV12-4
abundance: many
d_gene: TRBD1
CDR3aa: CASRGTGGLETQYF
CDR3nt: TGTGCCAGCAGAGGGACAGGGGGCTTAGAGACCCAGTACTTC

j_gene: TRBJ1-2
len: 14
v_gene: TRBV5-5
abundance: NA
d_gene: NA
CDR3aa: CASSPAGVMHGYTF
CDR3nt: TGTGCCAGCAGCCCGGCAGGGGTCATGCATGGCTACACCTTC

j_gene: TRBJ1-1
len: 15
v_gene: TRBV5-1
abundance: few
d_gene: NA
CDR3aa: CASSSGGHWLAEAFF
CDR3nt: TGCGCCAGCAGCTCAGGCGGACATTGGCTCGCTGAAGCTTTCTTT

j_gene: TRBJ1-2
len: 18
v_gene: TRBV9
abundance: NA
d_gene: NA
CDR3aa: CASSENRDATRANYGYTF
CDR3nt: TGTGCCAGCAGCGAGAACCGGGACGCAACTCGAGCTAACTATGGCTACACCTTC

j_gene: TRBJ2-1
len: 15
v_gene: TRBV9
abundance: NA
d_gene: TRBD1
CDR3aa: CASSRTGTEYNEQFF
CDR3nt: TGTGCCAGCAGCAGAACCGGGACAGAGTACAATGAGCAGTTCTTC

j_gene: TRBJ2-5
len: 13
v_gene: TRBV29-1
abundance: NA
d_gene: TRBD2
CDR3aa: CSSWTSGEETQYF
CDR3nt: TGCAGTTCTTGGACTAGCGGTGAAGAGACCCAGTACTTC

j_gene: TRBJ1-6
len: 14
v_gene: TRBV28
abundance: few
d_gene: NA
CDR3aa: CASSSPGDNSPLHF
CDR3nt: TGTGCCAGCAGTTCTCCAGGGGATAATTCACCCCTCCACTTT

j_gene: TRBJ2-5
len: 18
v_gene: TRBV5-1
abundance: NA
d_gene: TRBD1
CDR3aa: CASSVGTGVSALRETQYF
CDR3nt: TGCGCCAGCAGCGTCGGGACAGGGGTGTCCGCTTTAAGGGAGACCCAGTACTTC

j_gene: TRBJ1-5
len: 15
v_gene: TRBV5-6
abundance: few
d_gene: NA
CDR3aa: CASSLLGLSNQPQHF
CDR3nt: TGTGCCAGCAGCTTGCTAGGGTTAAGCAATCAGCCCCAGCATTTT

j_gene: TRBJ2-6
len: 14
v_gene: TRBV7-9
abundance: NA
d_gene: NA
CDR3aa: CASSFGGGANVLTF
CDR3nt: TGTGCCAGCAGCTTCGGGGGTGGGGCCAACGTCCTGACTTTC

j_gene: TRBJ1-6
len: 16
v_gene: TRBV4-1
abundance: few
d_gene: NA
CDR3aa: CASSQLGSREKSPLHF
CDR3nt: TGCGCCAGCAGCCAATTAGGCTCGCGGGAAAAATCACCCCTCCACTTT

j_gene: TRBJ2-7
len: 13
v_gene: TRBV6-5
abundance: NA
d_gene: TRBD1
CDR3aa: CASSYGTGYEQYF
CDR3nt: TGTGCCAGCAGTTACGGGACAGGCTACGAGCAGTACTTC

j_gene: TRBJ2-4
len: 19
v_gene: TRBV4-1
abundance: NA
d_gene: TRBD2
CDR3aa: CASSQSILGGGVAKNIQYF
CDR3nt: TGCGCCAGCAGCCAATCGATCCTGGGCGGGGGGGTAGCCAAAAACATTCAGTACTTC

j_gene: TRBJ2-3
len: 14
v_gene: TRBV5-1
abundance: NA
d_gene: NA
CDR3aa: CASSLAVGPDTQYF
CDR3nt: TGCGCCAGCAGCTTGGCTGTGGGGCCAGATACGCAGTATTTT

j_gene: TRBJ2-3
len: 12
v_gene: TRBV7-8
abundance: few
d_gene: NA
CDR3aa: CASSLAEDTQYF
CDR3nt: TGTGCCAGCAGCTTAGCAGAGGATACGCAGTATTTT

j_gene: TRBJ2-7
len: 14
v_gene: TRBV27
abundance: few
d_gene: TRBD1
CDR3aa: CASRWTGGAHEQYF
CDR3nt: TGTGCCAGCAGATGGACAGGGGGGGCCCACGAGCAGTACTTC

j_gene: TRBJ2-3
len: 15
v_gene: TRBV4-3
abundance: NA
d_gene: TRBD1
CDR3aa: CASSDRQGSTDTQYF
CDR3nt: TGCGCCAGCAGCGACCGACAGGGGTCTACAGATACGCAGTATTTT

j_gene: TRBJ2-3
len: 12
v_gene: TRBV7-6
abundance: NA
d_gene: NA
CDR3aa: CASSETRATQYF
CDR3nt: TGTGCCAGCAGCGAGACTAGAGCTACGCAGTATTTT

j_gene: TRBJ2-3
len: 14
v_gene: TRBV7-2
abundance: few
d_gene: NA
CDR3aa: CASTLQGYTDTQYF
CDR3nt: TGTGCCAGCACCTTGCAGGGGTACACAGATACGCAGTATTTT

j_gene: TRBJ2-3
len: 16
v_gene: TRBV7-6
abundance: NA
d_gene: NA
CDR3aa: CASSLRSWTSTDTQYF
CDR3nt: TGTGCCAGCAGCTTGAGGTCCTGGACTAGCACAGATACGCAGTATTTT

j_gene: TRBJ1-4
len: 14
v_gene: TRBV5-5
abundance: few
d_gene: NA
CDR3aa: CASSVGVIHEKLFF
CDR3nt: TGTGCCAGCAGCGTGGGAGTGATTCATGAAAAACTGTTTTTT

j_gene: TRBJ2-3
len: 17
v_gene: TRBV12-3/TRBV12-4
abundance: few
d_gene: TRBD2
CDR3aa: CASSSRGPPAGTDTQYF
CDR3nt: TGTGCCAGCAGTTCGAGGGGCCCTCCAGCGGGGACAGATACGCAGTATTTT

j_gene: TRBJ2-5
len: 14
v_gene: TRBV5-1
abundance: NA
d_gene: TRBD2
CDR3aa: CASSLARGEETQYF
CDR3nt: TGCGCCAGCAGCTTGGCTCGGGGGGAAGAGACCCAGTACTTC

j_gene: TRBJ2-5
len: 15
v_gene: TRBV29-1
abundance: few
d_gene: TRBD2
CDR3aa: CSVSGTSGGWETQYF
CDR3nt: TGCAGCGTATCCGGGACTAGCGGGGGTTGGGAGACCCAGTACTTC

j_gene: TRBJ2-3
len: 16
v_gene: TRBV7-9
abundance: few
d_gene: TRBD1
CDR3aa: CASSLPGQGVTDTQYF
CDR3nt: TGTGCCAGCAGCTTACCGGGACAGGGGGTCACAGATACGCAGTATTTT

j_gene: TRBJ2-7
len: 16
v_gene: TRBV12-5
abundance: few
d_gene: TRBD1
CDR3aa: CASGLPTHRGRYEQYF
CDR3nt: TGTGCTAGTGGTTTGCCAACCCACAGGGGACGGTACGAGCAGTACTTC

j_gene: TRBJ2-7
len: 18
v_gene: TRBV7-2
abundance: NA
d_gene: NA
CDR3aa: CASSLAPVGKGTSYEQYF
CDR3nt: TGTGCCAGCAGCTTAGCGCCTGTCGGTAAGGGGACCTCCTACGAGCAGTACTTC

j_gene: TRBJ2-7
len: 16
v_gene: TRBV3-1
abundance: few
d_gene: TRBD1
CDR3aa: CASSQEVGRGLHEQYF
CDR3nt: TGTGCCAGCAGCCAAGAGGTAGGCAGGGGGCTGCACGAGCAGTACTTC

j_gene: TRBJ2-7
len: 14
v_gene: TRBV7-8
abundance: NA
d_gene: TRBD1
CDR3aa: CASSLRQGGYEQYF
CDR3nt: TGTGCCAGCAGCTTAAGACAGGGGGGATACGAGCAGTACTTC

j_gene: TRBJ2-3
len: 14
v_gene: TRBV6-6
abundance: NA
d_gene: TRBD1
CDR3aa: CASSVTGLTDTQYF
CDR3nt: TGTGCCAGTTCCGTGACAGGGTTGACAGATACGCAGTATTTT

j_gene: TRBJ1-5
len: 14
v_gene: TRBV5-8
abundance: many
d_gene: TRBD1
CDR3aa: CASSQGTGDQPQHF
CDR3nt: TGTGCCAGCAGCCAAGGGACAGGCGATCAGCCCCAGCATTTT

j_gene: TRBJ2-3
len: 16
v_gene: TRBV5-1
abundance: few
d_gene: TRBD1
CDR3aa: CASSLRPDRGTDTQYF
CDR3nt: TGCGCCAGCAGCTTGAGACCGGACAGGGGCACAGATACGCAGTATTTT

j_gene: TRBJ2-6
len: 17
v_gene: TRBV28
abundance: NA
d_gene: NA
CDR3aa: CASSPAGAFSGANVLTF
CDR3nt: TGTGCCAGCAGCCCGGCAGGGGCTTTTTCTGGGGCCAACGTCCTGACTTTC

j_gene: TRBJ2-1
len: 20
v_gene: TRBV7-3
abundance: few
d_gene: TRBD2
CDR3aa: CASSPRGSGGAMVSYNEQFF
CDR3nt: TGTGCCAGCAGCCCCAGGGGTAGCGGGGGGGCCATGGTCTCCTACAATGAGCAGTTCTTC

j_gene: TRBJ2-7
len: 13
v_gene: TRBV29-1
abundance: NA
d_gene: NA
CDR3aa: CSVEDTTPYEQYF
CDR3nt: TGCAGCGTTGAAGATACTACCCCCTACGAGCAGTACTTC

j_gene: TRBJ1-1
len: 12
v_gene: TRBV5-4
abundance: NA
d_gene: NA
CDR3aa: CASSLGGREAFF
CDR3nt: TGTGCCAGCAGCTTGGGGGGCCGGGAGGCTTTCTTT

j_gene: TRBJ2-5
len: 14
v_gene: TRBV7-3
abundance: few
d_gene: NA
CDR3aa: CASSALGREKTQYF
CDR3nt: TGTGCCAGCAGTGCCTTGGGTCGGGAAAAGACCCAGTACTTC